This T cell receptor beta chain was found in a study of cytomegalovirus exposure and HLA in healthy donors. Whole-study findings and limits: The dataset shows that most TCR sequences were rare, while some public TCRs occurred in many donors. Diagnosis of cytomegalovirus status made by the classifier reportedly showed high specificity and sensitivity.

Germline-derived CDR1 and CDR2 are SNHLY and FYNNEI. The germline V and J ends were trimmed by 4 bases and 3 bases, with 10 bases remaining between them. The CDR3 loop spans 13 amino acids. A word on this clone: Its matching antigen is unknown.

Only in-frame clones appear in the TCRdb table, and some are missing; sequencing was by immunoSEQ multiplex PCR. The data contain 200,000 to 250,000 clones, 75% to 95% of them singletons. This sequence was found in a woman aged 18-29 years in good health and CMV-seronegative. The chain carries TRBV2 and TRBJ2-7; maybe TRBD2 (6 bases). Sample: PBMCs. The DNA for the CDR3 is TGTGCCAGCAGTGCGGGGCGGGACTACGAGCAGTACTTC. This codes for CASSAGRDYEQYF. Variable domain in full (rest from reference TRBV2 and TRBJ2-7): EPEVTQTPSHQVTQMGQEVILRCVPISNHLYFYWYRQILGQKVEFLVSFYNNEISEKSEIFDDQFSVERPDGSNFTLKIRSTKLEDSAMYFCASSAGRDYEQYFGPGTRLTVT.